This T cell receptor beta chain was sequenced for a study of CD8 T cells in ankylosing spondylitis. Regarding the study as a whole: Typical of ankylosing spondylitis blood, it appeared, was a TCR beta motif of roughly eight highly homologous variants. Within peripheral blood, clones linked to disease were CD8+ and relatively rare. Researchers reportedly found disease-linked clones significantly enriched in matched ankylosing spondylitis synovial fluid.

The table lists this clonotype with a few counts. What it recognizes is unknown. TCRdb called the 5' RACE reads again in MiXCR, with one record for every CDR3 protein. The table shows about 330,000 distinct CDR3 sequences, with 8% occurring only once. J gave up 3 bases and V 0 bases, and 7 bases lay outside the gene matches. The CDR3 contains 16 residues. Looked up from germline, CDR1 is DFQATT and CDR2 is SNEGSKA (reference sequence). This clonotype originated in a male donor with ankylosing spondylitis. This chain connects TRBV20-1 to TRBJ2-1, with 8 bases fitting TRBD2. The specimen sequenced was blood, either unsorted or a sorted T cell fraction (not recorded which). CDR3 residues: CSARDRRLALYNEQFF. CDR3 DNA sequence: TGCAGTGCTAGAGATAGGCGACTAGCGCTCTACAATGAGCAGTTCTTC.